Detailed here is one T cell receptor (beta chain). Its specificity is unknown. This specimen comes from a study of OX40 agonist ivuxolimab in advanced cancers. Profiled with immunoSEQ multiplex PCR; TCRdb holds only in-frame clones, not every one. The sample lists 30,000 to 40,000 clones; over 80% were seen once. Trimming left V 1 base short and J 5 bases short, with 11 bases between. Germline lookup yields CDR1 SGHTA and CDR2 FQGNSA. This CDR3 has 14 amino acids. The study, taken as a whole, reports: Expanded clones tended on average to be more numerous among CD8+ T cells than CD4+. Clonal expansion was seen in CD4+ and CD8+ blood T cells by week 6 at 0.1 to 3.0 mg/kg. Some patients without response likewise showed low normalized clonal expansion.

This clonotype originated in an adult with an advanced solid tumor such as melanoma, head and neck, liver or kidney cancer. The chain carries TRBV7-2 and TRBJ1-2; perhaps TRBD1 as D (6 bases). The sequenced sample was CD4+ or CD8+ T cells sorted from blood, obtained in a trial of the OX40 agonist ivuxolimab. Here the CDR3 DNA reads TGTGCCAGCAGCTTAGGGAGGACAGATTATGGCTACACCTTC. Encoded protein: CASSLGRTDYGYTF.